This T cell receptor (beta chain) was sequenced during a study of regulatory T cells in long-lasting Graves disease. About the research overall: Patients with persistent Graves' disease had over 5 years of antithyroid drugs and persistent TSH receptor antibodies.

Trimming removed 5 bases at V and 9 bases at J, with 23 bases between. Germline values: CDR1 SGHTA, CDR2 FQGNSA. The CDR3 runs 16 residues. Described time point: persistent/refractory GD, antithyroid drugs over 5 years with positive TRAb. Following extraction of RNA from PBMCs, that RNA was used to make the TCR library. To make TCR beta libraries, researchers used iRepertoire HTBI primers and Arm-PCR of CDR3 regions. MiXCR, run by TCRdb on the multiplex PCR reads, gives a single entry per CDR3 protein. Here the sample spans some 430,000 distinct CDR3 sequences, roughly a fifth being singletons. This clonotype was recorded at least ten times. Antigen unknown. General study results and limits: A limited number of samples was an acknowledged limitation. Persistent disease preferred TRBV28, TRBJ1-2 and TRBJ2-5; new disease, TRBV20-1 and TRBJ2-1.

V gene TRBV7-2 combines with J gene TRBJ1-5; D unresolved. The specimen was peripheral blood mononuclear cells (PBMCs), collected when the disease was refractory, from a patient treated with antithyroid drugs. The sequence came from a female donor with Graves disease. DNA of the CDR3: TGTGCCAGCAGCCAGCCCGGGCGGTTACCTCGTTGGCCCCAGCATTTT. Amino acids: CASSQPGRLPRWPQHF.